Presented here are 23 T cell receptor beta chains from one specimen sequenced in a study of shared clonotypes between healthy human individuals. Naive CD8 cells comprised CD45RO-negative, CCR7-positively selected cells, excluding terminally differentiated effector memory CD45RA+ cells. Here immunoSEQ multiplex PCR was the method, and the copy in TCRdb shows in-frame clones only, minus some. The profile covers around 2,000,000 clones, with approximately 94% appearing a single time and roughly 1.8% taken by the ten largest. The material sequenced was naive CD8+ T cells from PBMCs. Every receptor here comes from a man between 18 and 29 years old in good health. Some clones in this sample may be carry-over from other donors' samples.

The V gene is TRBV2, the J gene TRBJ2-3; 7 nucleotides line up with TRBD1. Germline lookup yields CDR1 SNHLY and CDR2 FYNNEI. Unmatched junction bases numbered 14, after V lost 0 bases and J lost 8 bases. This CDR3 spans 17 amino acids. DNA of the CDR3: TGTGCCAGCAGTGAAGCGCGAGACAGGGCCGATTGGGGTACGCAGTATTTT. As protein: CASSEARDRADWGTQYF.

The chain is built from TRBV7-2 and TRBJ2-7; 7 bases agree with TRBD1. V was pared by 1 base and J by 6 bases, with 9 bases of the junction left unmatched. The CDR3 is 15 residues long. Germline CDR1 is SGHTA and CDR2 is FQGNSA. CDR3 bases: TGTGCCAGCAGCTTAGTCTTACAGGGGCAGTTCGAGCAGTACTTC. It encodes CASSLVLQGQFEQYF.

This clone was seen once. This chain links TRBV9 with TRBJ2-2; a possible D gene is TRBD2 (6 bases). The V gene lost 4 bases and the J gene lost 4 bases, with 17 bases spanning the gap. This CDR3 comprises 16 residues. Germline V gene sequence: CDR1 SGDLS, CDR2 YYNGEE. The DNA for the CDR3 is TGTGCCAGCAGCCCCCCTAAGGGGAGGAGCACCGGGGAGCTGTTTTTT. It encodes CASSPPKGRSTGELFF.

The rearrangement links TRBV28 to TRBJ1-4, with 8 bases lining up with TRBD1. Germline lookup yields CDR1 MDHEN and CDR2 SYDVKM. The J segment lost 8 bases and the V segment lost 3 bases, leaving 8 bases of the junction unmatched. The CDR3 loop spans 15 amino acids. The CDR3 DNA follows: TGTGCCAGCAGTTTCGGGACAGGCACGGGGGAAAAACTGTTTTTT. It is translated as CASSFGTGTGEKLFF.

J is TRBJ1-2 and V is TRBV28, with D maybe TRBD1 (5 bases). V was cut by 1 base and J by 2 bases, with 20 bases left in between. CDR1 is MDHEN, CDR2 SYDVKM, per germline. The CDR3 covers 18 residues. The CDR3 here is CASSLSRQGALPNYGYTF. In DNA, the CDR3 is TGTGCCAGCAGTTTATCTCGCCAGGGCGCTCTTCCGAACTATGGCTACACCTTC.

The V call is TRBV19, the J call TRBJ2-5, with D perhaps being TRBD1 or TRBD2 (6 bases each). V dropped 5 bases and J dropped 5 bases, with 18 bases sitting between them. The CDR3 length is 15 residues. Germline CDR1 reads LNHDA; CDR2 reads SQIVND (reference sequence). CDR3 amino acids: CASSATGYLAETQYF. As DNA, the CDR3 is TGTGCCAGTAGTGCTACAGGGTACCTAGCGGAGACCCAGTACTTC.

The chain recombines TRBV28 with TRBJ2-2; TRBD1 matches at 9 bases. Trimming cost V 5 bases and J 2 bases; bases outside gene matches: 6. Germline assignment: CDR1 MDHEN and CDR2 SYDVKM. The CDR3 is 16 amino acids. CDR3 residues: CASSPLGQGNTGELFF. Written as DNA, the CDR3 is TGTGCCAGCAGTCCACTGGGACAGGGCAACACCGGGGAGCTGTTTTTT.

The chain recombines TRBV5-1 with TRBJ2-7; D assignment may be TRBD1 or TRBD2 (6 bases each). CDR3 length equals 16 residues. CDR1 is SGHRS and CDR2 is YFSETQ in the germline V gene. Trimming removed 4 bases at V and 5 bases at J, with 22 bases between. The CDR3 DNA reads TGCGCCAGCAGCGAGAGGGGGGTAAGTCTCAAGAACGAGCAGTACTTC. It specifies CASSERGVSLKNEQYF.

The rearrangement uses TRBV12-5 and TRBJ2-1; TRBD2 matches at 9 bases. The V and J ends lost 6 bases and 9 bases, in that order; junction bases with no gene match: 15. Germline V lookup: CDR1 LGHNT, CDR2 FRNRAP. The CDR3 covers 16 residues. The CDR3 DNA reads as TGTGCTAGTGGAGTGCTAGCGGGAAAGGGCTACTGTGAGCAGTTCTTC. Translation: CASGVLAGKGYCEQFF.

Here the CDR3 DNA reads TGCGCCAGCAGCCACTTAACTGTTAATGAGCAGTTCTTC. It encodes CASSHLTVNEQFF. V is TRBV4-1 and J is TRBJ2-1, with unresolved D. This CDR3 has 13 amino acids. V was pared by 3 bases and J by 7 bases, with 10 bases between. Per the germline V gene, CDR1 is MGHRA and CDR2 is YSYEKL.

The CDR3: CASSEMNTEAFF. The CDR3 DNA reads TGTGCCAGCAGTGAAATGAACACTGAAGCTTTCTTT. The genes are TRBV25-1 and TRBJ1-1; D not certain. Deletions cut 2 bases from V and 0 bases from J, with 1 base between. This CDR3 is 12 amino acids long. Per germline, CDR1 MGHDK and CDR2 SYGVNS.

The chain carries TRBV4-1 and TRBJ2-7; D may be TRBD1 (6 bases). V lost 4 bases to trimming and J lost 1 base, with 11 bases between them. Germline assignment: CDR1 MGHRA and CDR2 YSYEKL. This CDR3 spans 14 amino acids. The CDR3 DNA follows: TGCGCCAGCAGCCTAGGACAGTCATCCTACGAGCAGTACTTC. Translating it yields CASSLGQSSYEQYF.

V and J are TRBV7-8 and TRBJ2-3, with D possibly TRBD2 on 5 matching bases. Trimming cost V 5 bases and J 3 bases, with 21 bases left between them. This CDR3 has 17 residues. Germline V lookup: CDR1 SGHVS, CDR2 FQNEAQ. Written as DNA, the CDR3 is TGTGCCAGCAGCACGAGCGGACTCGCGTGGGGAACAGATACGCAGTATTTT. This translates into CASSTSGLAWGTDTQYF.

J is TRBJ1-2 and V is TRBV10-3; 12 bases align to TRBD1. Germline values: CDR1 ENHRY, CDR2 SYGVKD. The ends lost 3 bases at V and 5 bases at J; junction bases unmatched: 7. CDR3 length: 16 amino acids. CDR3 residues: CAISEVKGQGAYGYTF. The CDR3 DNA sequence: TGTGCCATCAGTGAAGTAAAGGGACAGGGGGCATATGGCTACACCTTC.

This sequence joins TRBV2 and TRBJ1-2; maybe TRBD1 (6 bases). From germline, CDR1 is SNHLY and CDR2 FYNNEI. This CDR3 spans 14 amino acids. V lost 7 bases, J lost 3 bases, and 15 bases lay in between. The CDR3 nucleotides read TGTGCCAGCACCGAAAGGGGGGGGGACTATGGCTACACCTTC. This translates into CASTERGGDYGYTF.

This clone was seen just once. This sequence joins TRBV6-6 and TRBJ1-4; D is undetermined. Germline V gene data show CDR1 as MNHNY and CDR2 as SVGAGI (reference sequence). The CDR3 loop spans 15 amino acids. Trimming removed 0 bases at V and 3 bases at J, with 8 bases between. CDR3 protein: CASSYSGLANEKLFF. CDR3 nucleotide sequence: TGTGCCAGCAGTTACTCAGGGTTGGCTAATGAAAAACTGTTTTTT.

The rearrangement joins TRBV4-1 to TRBJ1-5; the D is unclear. Trimming removed 0 bases from V and 0 bases from J, with 12 bases in between. CDR1 is MGHRA and CDR2 is YSYEKL in the germline V gene. This CDR3 has 17 amino acids. The CDR3 bases are TGCGCCAGCAGCCAAGATCACCGGGATTATAGCAATCAGCCCCAGCATTTT. This gives the protein CASSQDHRDYSNQPQHF.

Points on this clone: Other DNA sequences in the sample encode the same CDR3. The rearrangement uses TRBV9 and TRBJ2-6; the match to TRBD1 covers 7 bases. The germline gives CDR1 SGDLS, CDR2 YYNGEE. After removal of 2 bases from V and 2 bases from J, the junction contained 1 base not matched to a gene. The CDR3 sequence is 15 residues long. CDR3 region: CASSVTGAGANVLTF. CDR3 DNA sequence: TGTGCCAGCAGCGTTACAGGGGCTGGGGCCAACGTCCTGACTTTC.

The chain employs TRBV28 and TRBJ1-3; no firm D call. The CDR3 has 13 amino acids. The germline V and J ends were trimmed by 3 bases and 5 bases, with 8 bases remaining between them. CDR1 MDHEN and CDR2 SYDVKM come from the germline V gene. The CDR3 DNA sequence: TGTGCCAGCAGTTTTTCAGGACGAAACACCATATATTTT. It is translated as CASSFSGRNTIYF.

About this clone itself: At the DNA level, this CDR3 is encoded by other sequences in the same sample as well. The chain joins TRBV28 to TRBJ1-1; D might be TRBD1 (5 bases). Trimming removed 3 bases from V and 7 bases from J, with 6 bases in between. The CDR3 has 11 residues. Germline values: CDR1 MDHEN, CDR2 SYDVKM. The CDR3 nucleotides are TGTGCCAGCAGTTTGGGGGGTGAAGCTTTCTTT. It is translated as CASSLGGEAFF.

The V call is TRBV4-2, the J call TRBJ2-2, with 9 bases lining up with TRBD2. Per germline, CDR1 LGHNA and CDR2 YNFKEQ. This CDR3 comprises 15 residues. Germline trimming cut 1 base from V and 6 bases from J; bases unmatched to any gene: 3. CDR3 DNA: TGTGCCAGCAGCCAAGTAGCGGGAGCGTCCGGGGAGCTGTTTTTT. Protein: CASSQVAGASGELFF.

The chain links TRBV9 to TRBJ1-2; D ambiguous. Germline loops: CDR1 SGDLS, CDR2 YYNGEE. Trimming left V 3 bases short and J 4 bases short, with 16 bases between. The CDR3 is 15 amino acids. CDR3 sequence (DNA): TGTGCCAGCAGCGGTGAAAATATCCTCCCCTATGGCTACACCTTC. This sequence encodes CASSGENILPYGYTF.

The chain employs TRBV9 and TRBJ2-7; D possibly uses TRBD1 or TRBD2 (5 bases each). There are 15 residues in the CDR3. The V end lost 0 bases, the J end lost 3 bases, and 13 bases lay between the germline ends. In germline, CDR1 is SGDLS, CDR2 YYNGEE. The CDR3 region has the DNA TGTGCCAGCAGCGTAGTAGGGGCCGCGGGCTACGAGCAGTACTTC. The encoded protein is CASSVVGAAGYEQYF.